The T cell receptor (beta chain) described here comes from a study of CD8 T cells in Susac syndrome. Study observations and caveats: There were around 15 Susac-specific public clones in total CD8+ repertoires and roughly 5 in CD8+ TEMRA repertoires.

It was with random hexamers that about 0.45 to 1 ug RNA was reverse transcribed. immunoSEQ multiplex PCR amplified TCR beta CDR3 across 54 Vbeta, 13 Jbeta. TCRdb independently ran MiXCR on the immunoSEQ multiplex PCR reads; one entry per CDR3 protein. The sample comprises about 2,300 distinct CDR3 sequences, more than 65% of which are singletons, and roughly 10% rests with the top ten. On this clonotype itself: Its antigen is not identified. At one end, the junction sequence differs from germline, possibly due to a read error.

Given that CD62L sheds upon thawing, staining for CD27 and CD45RA defined the memory subsets used for TEMRA sorting. The authors carried out high-throughput sequencing of TCR beta. They applied it to CD8+ and CD4+ T cells obtained from blood. Sequencing included both total CD8+ and sorted CD8+ TEMRA cells. The length of the CDR3 is 17 residues. Germline-derived CDR1 and CDR2 are MNHEY and SVGAGI. The chain has TRBV6-5 and TRBJ1-1; the D gene is possibly TRBD1 (5 bases). Sequencing input: CD8+ TEMRA cells from PBMCs. Subset: FACS-sorted terminally differentiated effector memory CD8+ T cells re-expressing CD45RA (CD8+ TEMRA). The receptor comes from a human donor with Susac syndrome. The CDR3 protein is CASSLRGLLNENTEVFF. CDR3 nucleotide sequence: TGTGCCAGCAGTTTACGGGGACTCCTAAACGAGAACACTGAAGTTTTCTTT.